The 8 T cell receptor beta chains below come from one sample, sequenced in a study of tumor-infiltrating lymphocytes in primary liver carcinoma. A primer in the constant region served to generate TCR beta cDNA from 450 to 600 ng of total RNA. Each TCR beta library was derived from three nested multiplex PCR rounds that employed slightly modified ARM-PCR. In the first two PCR rounds, TRBV1-TRBV30 forward primers were paired with a C-beta reverse primer, and each round lasted approximately 10 cycles. TCRdb reanalysed the multiplex PCR reads using MiXCR and keeps one entry per CDR3 protein. This table has some 110,000 distinct CDR3 sequences, around 64% appearing once. Co-extraction of both nucleic acids (RNA and DNA) used about 19-33 mg of unsorted bulk tissue. The sequenced sample consisted of liver tumor tissue from sampling region 3. Subset denoted: tumor region T3, left-lateral pole. Receptors originate from a woman in her sixties or seventies with primary liver carcinoma and hepatitis B virus infection.

Only a few counts were recorded for this clonotype. A read error is possible here, since a much larger clone lies one base away. The chain is built from TRBV14 and TRBJ1-2; 8 nucleotides line up with TRBD1. Germline values: CDR1 SGHDN, CDR2 FVKESK. Trimming cost V 5 bases and J 7 bases; bases outside gene matches: 12. This CDR3 has 15 residues. The DNA of the CDR3 is TGTGCCAGCAGCGTCTGGACAGGGAATTATGGTGGCTACACCTTC. Encoded protein: CASSVWTGNYGGYTF.

V is TRBV5-6 and J is TRBJ2-1; 8 bases agree with TRBD1. The CDR3 spans 16 residues. The germline V gene encodes CDR1 SGHDT and CDR2 YYEEEE. V shed 4 bases, J shed 0 bases, and the junction held 6 bases outside the gene matches. The CDR3 is CASSGSTGGSYNEQFF. CDR3 nucleotide sequence: TGTGCCAGCAGCGGATCTACAGGGGGCTCCTACAATGAGCAGTTCTTC.

In regard to this clonotype: Possible read error: a much larger clone is one base away. This chain joins TRBV5-4 and TRBJ1-6; D is perhaps TRBD1 (5 bases). Germline CDR1 reads SGHNT; CDR2 reads YYREEE (reference sequence). Trimming removed 10 bases at V and 5 bases at J, with 19 bases between. The CDR3 sequence is 15 residues long. Written as DNA, the CDR3 is TGTGCCCTTGGGGCATCCCCCCCGGATAATTCACCCCTCCACTTT. Translating gives CALGASPPDNSPLHF. Supplemented by reference TRBV5-4 and TRBJ1-6, the full variable domain reads ETGVTQSPTHLIKTRGQQVTLRCSSQSGHNTVSWYQQALGQGPQFIFQYYREEENGRGNFPPRFSGLQFPNYSSELNVNALELDDSALYLCALGASPPDNSPLHFGNGTRLTVT.

Concerning this clonotype: Lacking the conserved final phenylalanine or tryptophan, this CDR3 likely reflects a read error. It is unclear where the CDR3 begins or ends on the DNA, so no DNA is shown, and the CDR3 is as TCRdb lists it. The chain links TRBV29-1 to TRBJ2-7; the table's TRBD1 call for D was not verified on the DNA. The CDR3 has 12 residues if both end residues are counted. Germline assignment: CDR1 SQVTM and CDR2 ANQGSEA. This chain's CDR3 is CSVAGVTYERYL.

The chain links TRBV28 to TRBJ2-5; tentative D call: TRBD1 (6 bases). The V and J ends lost 5 bases and 13 bases respectively, with 41 bases between them. The CDR3 has 20 residues. CDR1 and CDR2 (germline): MDHEN, SYDVKM. The CDR3 reads CASSPGYVTGPISRQETTYF. The CDR3 DNA reads TGTGCCAGCAGTCCAGGATATGTGACAGGACCAATTTCCCGCCAAGAGACCACGTACTTC.

Comments on this clonotype: A much larger clone sits a single nucleotide away, making a read error possible. V gene TRBV13 combines with J gene TRBJ1-3; 12 bases are shared with TRBD1. Trimming cost V 5 bases and J 4 bases; bases outside gene matches: 15. Germline loops: CDR1 PRHDT, CDR2 FYEKMQ (reference sequence). This CDR3 spans 19 amino acids. DNA for the CDR3: TGTGCCAGCAGCAGCCGGGACAGGGGGCGTCCTGACCTGGGAAACACCATATATTTT. It is translated as CASSSRDRGRPDLGNTIYF.

About this clonotype: The junction and the germline gene differ at one end; a read error may be behind it. The chain combines TRBV11-2 with TRBJ2-7; D may be TRBD1 or TRBD2 (5 bases each). The CDR3 length is 13 residues. Germline V lookup: CDR1 SGHAT, CDR2 FQNNGV. CDR3 DNA: TGTGTCAGCAGCCTTGGGGGTCCCTACGAGCGGTACTTC. Translation gives CVSSLGGPYERYF.

The chain carries TRBV4-2 and TRBJ2-3; D is perhaps TRBD2 (6 bases). Germline V gives CDR1 LGHNA, CDR2 YNFKEQ. CDR3 length equals 18 residues. V lost 8 bases to trimming and J lost 3 bases, with 27 bases between them. CDR3 coding DNA: TGTGCCAGCGGTCAGCTCTGGCGGGACTTCTGCCCTACAGATACGCAGTATTTT. Its translation: CASGQLWRDFCPTDTQYF.